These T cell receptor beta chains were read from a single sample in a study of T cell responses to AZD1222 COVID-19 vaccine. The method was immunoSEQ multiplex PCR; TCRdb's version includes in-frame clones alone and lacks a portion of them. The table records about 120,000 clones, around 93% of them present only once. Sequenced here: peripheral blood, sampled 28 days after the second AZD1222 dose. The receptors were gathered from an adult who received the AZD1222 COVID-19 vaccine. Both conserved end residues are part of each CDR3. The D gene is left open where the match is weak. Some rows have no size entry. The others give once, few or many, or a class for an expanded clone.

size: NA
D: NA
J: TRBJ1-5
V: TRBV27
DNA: TGTGCCAGCAGTTTGCGGGGGGGCCGCCAGAAAAATCAGCCCCAGCATTTT
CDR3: CASSLRGGRQKNQPQHF

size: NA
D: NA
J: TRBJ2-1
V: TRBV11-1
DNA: TGTGCCAGCAGCTTAGTAGCGGAAGCCTACAATGAGCAGTTCTTC
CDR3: CASSLVAEAYNEQFF

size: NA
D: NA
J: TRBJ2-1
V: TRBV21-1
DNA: TGTGCCAGCAGCGACACAGGAGACCTGTCCGGGAGCTCCTACAATGAGCAGTTCTTC
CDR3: CASSDTGDLSGSSYNEQFF

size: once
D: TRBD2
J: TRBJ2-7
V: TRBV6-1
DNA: TGTGCCAGCAGTGAACTAGGACTAGCGGGATTTATCTACGAGCAGTACTTC
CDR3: CASSELGLAGFIYEQYF

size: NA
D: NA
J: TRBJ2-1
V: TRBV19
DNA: TGTGCCAGCTTAGACCCCGCAGGGGTTGGCTACAATGAGCAGTTCTTC
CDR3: CASLDPAGVGYNEQFF

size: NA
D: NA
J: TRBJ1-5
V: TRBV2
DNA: TGTGCCAGCAGGCCTGAGACATTCGATCAGCCCCAGCATTTT
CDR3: CASRPETFDQPQHF

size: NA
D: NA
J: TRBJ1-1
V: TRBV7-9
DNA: TGTGCCAGCAGCATGGGACATATGAACACTGAAGCTTTCTTT
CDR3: CASSMGHMNTEAFF

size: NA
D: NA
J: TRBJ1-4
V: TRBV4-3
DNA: TGCGCCAGCAGCCAAGTAATCTTTGACAGAACTAATGAAAAACTGTTTTTT
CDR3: CASSQVIFDRTNEKLFF

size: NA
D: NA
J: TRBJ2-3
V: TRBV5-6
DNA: TGTGCCAGCAGCTTGGTTCGACGCCTACTCACAGATACGCAGTATTTT
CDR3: CASSLVRRLLTDTQYF

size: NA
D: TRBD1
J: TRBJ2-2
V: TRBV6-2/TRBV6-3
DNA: TGTGCCAGCAGCCCGGACAGGGGGCGCTGGACCGGGGAGCTGTTTTTT
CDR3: CASSPDRGRWTGELFF

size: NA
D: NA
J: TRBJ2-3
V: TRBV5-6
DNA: TGTGCCAGCAGCTTGAGTCCCGCCAATACGCAGTATTTT
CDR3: CASSLSPANTQYF

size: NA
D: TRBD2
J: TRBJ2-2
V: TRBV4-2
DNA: TGTGCCAGCAGCCGGGCGGGGGGGCCCGGCACCGGGGAGCTGTTTTTT
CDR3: CASSRAGGPGTGELFF

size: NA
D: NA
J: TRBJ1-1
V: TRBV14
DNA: TGTGCCAGCAGCCAAGTTTCGGACAGATGGAACACTGAAGCTTTCTTT
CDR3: CASSQVSDRWNTEAFF

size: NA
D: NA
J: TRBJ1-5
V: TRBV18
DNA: TGTGCCAGCTCACTATTAAGACAGGATACTCAGGCCCAGCATTTT
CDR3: CASSLLRQDTQAQHF

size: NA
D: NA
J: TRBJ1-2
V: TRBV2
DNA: TGTGCCAGCGGCACGGACAGAGATTACTATGGCTACACCTTC
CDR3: CASGTDRDYYGYTF

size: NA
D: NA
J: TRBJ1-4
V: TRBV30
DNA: TGTGCCTGGAGTATAGGGGGTGGAGGACTGTTTTTT
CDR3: CAWSIGGGGLFF

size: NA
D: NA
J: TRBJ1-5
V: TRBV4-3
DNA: TGCGCCAGCAGCCCGGGGGGTCGACAGCCCCAGCATTTT
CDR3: CASSPGGRQPQHF